This T cell receptor (beta chain) emerged from a study of technical replicates of blood from several donors. The CDR3 length is 14 residues. Germline V gene lookup returns CDR1 KGHSH and CDR2 LQKENI. V was trimmed by 0 bases and J by 3 bases, leaving 6 bases between them. The table came from immunoSEQ multiplex PCR; TCRdb's copy has only in-frame clones and leaves some out. Of 50,000 to 70,000 clones in the sample, 91% were seen once. The chain is built from TRBV18 and TRBJ2-1, with D possibly matching TRBD2 (6 bases). The specimen was PBMCs. The origin of this receptor is a human donor in good health. Some clones in this sample may be carry-over from other donors' samples. CDR3 protein: CASSPPEGYNEQFF. As DNA, the CDR3 is TGTGCCAGCTCACCACCGGAGGGCTACAATGAGCAGTTCTTC.